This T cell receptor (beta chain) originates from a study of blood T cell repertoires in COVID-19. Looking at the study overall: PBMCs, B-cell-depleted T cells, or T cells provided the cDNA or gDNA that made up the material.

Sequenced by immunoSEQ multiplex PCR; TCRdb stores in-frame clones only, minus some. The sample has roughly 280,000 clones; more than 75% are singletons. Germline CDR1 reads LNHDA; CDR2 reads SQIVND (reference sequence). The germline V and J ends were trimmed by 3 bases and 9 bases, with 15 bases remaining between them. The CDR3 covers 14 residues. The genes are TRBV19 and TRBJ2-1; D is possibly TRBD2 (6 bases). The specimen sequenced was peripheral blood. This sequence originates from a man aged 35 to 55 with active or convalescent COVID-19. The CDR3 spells CASSIFAGPSEQFF. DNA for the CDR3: TGTGCCAGTAGTATCTTTGCGGGGCCTAGTGAGCAGTTCTTC. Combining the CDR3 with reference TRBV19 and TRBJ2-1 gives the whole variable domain DGGITQSPKYLFRKEGQNVTLSCEQNLNHDAMYWYRQDPGQGLRLIYYSQIVNDFQKGDIAEGYSVSREKKESFPLTVTSAQKNPTAFYLCASSIFAGPSEQFFGPGTRLTVL.